The text below deals with one T cell receptor beta chain. This specimen comes from a study of T cell changes during pregnancy in multiple sclerosis. This CDR3 region has 14 residues. Germline assignment: CDR1 SEHNR and CDR2 FQNEAQ (reference sequence). J lost 4 bases, V lost 6 bases, and 7 bases had no gene match. The assay was immunoSEQ multiplex PCR, and TCRdb's table has in-frame clones only and misses some. There are about 68,000 clones in the sample; 75% to 95% occur only once, and more than 1.4% lies in the top ten. J is TRBJ1-1 and V is TRBV7-9; 8 bases agree with TRBD1. The source material was peripheral blood, sampled in the third trimester of pregnancy. The sequence came from a female donor with multiple sclerosis, enrolled in a pregnancy study. The CDR3 loop reads CASSFQGAATEAFF. In DNA, the CDR3 is TGTGCCAGCAGTTTTCAGGGGGCGGCCACTGAAGCTTTCTTT.